This T cell receptor (delta chain) was captured in a study of Vγ9Vδ2 T cells in congenital toxoplasmosis (dated by TCRdb to about 2021). Notes on the research overall: To diagnose congenital toxoplasmosis, IgG, IgM and IgA serology, Western blot and an in-house interferon-gamma release assay were used. The study compared gamma and delta chain CDR3 repertoires of sorted blood gammadelta T cells between congenitally T. gondii-infected and uninfected infants. Sequencing of the repertoires was done on samples from infants at two time points: 2 months after birth and 1 year of age. TCR sequencing was performed on 5 or 6 infected and under 12 uninfected infants at 2 months and on 3 infected and 4 uninfected infants at 1 year. The investigation overall reported the following: Germline-encoded fetal-type TRDV2 CDR3 sequences seemed more prevalent in infected than uninfected roughly 2-month-old infants, suggesting an in utero expansion footprint. Two months was the earliest age with enough suitable sample material for TCR repertoire analysis, so newborn repertoires were not sequenced. Repertoire differences between infected and uninfected infants were less clearly seen at 1 year of age than at 2 months. Compared with uninfected infants, infected infants at 2 months appeared to have fewer N additions in their TRGV9 and TRDV2 CDR3s, and this was especially true for TRDV2-TRDJ1 sequences. Both infected and uninfected infants showed a high prevalence of a public TRGV9 clonotype.

The same treatment, consisting of spiramycin and/or pyrimethamine plus sulfadiazine plus folinic acid, was given to the mothers of both infected and uninfected infants. All infants, both infected and uninfected, were delivered at term after more than 37 weeks of gestation. About 1 mL of blood was processed into PBMCs by Lymphoprep gradient centrifugation, after which the PBMCs were cryopreserved in liquid nitrogen and shipped to Belgium. After thawing, PBMCs were labeled with Zombie NIR viability dye and stained with CD3, TCR gammadelta, Vgamma9 and Vdelta2 antibodies. CD3+ TCRgammadelta+ T cells were sorted on a FACSAria III with a mean purity of around 98%. For each sample, RNA was extracted from about 10,000 sorted gammadelta T cells with the RNeasy Micro Kit. The infants were born to mothers who were enrolled with primary T. gondii infection during pregnancy. Infant peripheral blood was collected at an outpatient microbiology and virology center in Pavia, Italy.

Using SuperScript II, cDNA was generated through template-switch reverse transcription, with TRGC- and TRDC-specific primers combined in a single tube. The TRGC primer was designed so that it binds both the TRGC1 and the TRGC2 constant genes. TRG and TRD amplification used the KAPA Real-Time Library Amplification Kit, with AMPure XP bead purification between steps. Index PCR with the Nextera XT Index Kit was used to add Illumina sequencing adapters. Sequencing of TRG and TRD amplicons was performed on an Illumina MiSeq with the V2 300 kit, and 150 bp paired-end reads were generated. Concerning the study's data processing: Before any further analysis, FastQC version 0.11.8 was used to assess read quality. Reads were aligned against the TRG or TRD reference genes from GenBank, and CDR3 sequences were constructed using MiXCR version 3.0.3. MiXCR defaults were kept, except that TRDD gene segments were assembled using 3 rather than 5 consecutive nucleotides. N additions, CDR3 length, J segment length and clonotype sharing between samples were calculated with VDJtools version 1.2.1. CDR3 sequences that were out of frame or contained stop codons were left out of the analysis. To look for overlap, the infant repertoires were checked against previously published Vgamma9Vdelta2 repertoires from fetal, cord blood and adult blood. In TCRdb, clones were called once more from the public reads by CATT, and rows of identical DNA were later combined. For this entry, the V and J calls and clone size follow TCRdb and not the study's own pipeline. The sample table records about 300 delta-chain clones; 13% of these occur just once. The ten most abundant clones make up about 30% of the sample.

Relative to germline, V is 3 bases shorter and J is 3 bases shorter, with 17 bases between their ends. As encoded in the germline V gene, CDR1 is TSWWSYY while CDR2 is QGS. The CDR3 spans 16 residues, from the cysteine through the phenylalanine. CDR3 DNA is the only sequence kept; it has 48 bases, read in frame from the first base. A remark on this clone: The antigen it binds to is not known. This DNA's translation differs at residue 11 from TCRdb's protein, which comes from a much larger clone; a read error is likely, and the protein shown is translated from the DNA.

The source of this sequence is a child under 10 years old born to a mother with Toxoplasma gondii infection during pregnancy, either congenitally infected or uninfected (not recorded which). The rearrangement combines TRDV1 with TRDJ1; the D region possibly corresponds to TRDD2 (5 bases align). The sample consisted of gamma-delta T cells from blood. The DNA is TGTGCTCTTGGGGAGACCCCTACCCGAGACTCCGATAAACTCATCTTT. This yields the protein CALGETPTRDSDKLIF.